This entry concerns a single T cell receptor beta chain. The same CDR3 is also encoded by other DNA sequences in this sample. With V trimmed by 5 bases and J by 2 bases, 5 bases remained unmatched. CDR1 and CDR2 from the germline V gene are SGHTA and FQGNSA. This CDR3 region has 14 residues. Authors' processing steps: The authors estimated nucleated cell counts from reference gene primer amplification. Profiling relied on immunoSEQ multiplex PCR, and the TCRdb table lists in-frame clones only, not all of them. V and J calls and clone size are given by that table; D and trimming were obtained from the DNA. The sample has approximately 100,000 clones; 81% are singletons. This specimen belongs to a study of blood T cell repertoires in COVID-19. The overall study: Acute and convalescent COVID-19 specimens originated in the United States, Italy and Spain.

The chain carries TRBV7-2 and TRBJ1-2, with 7 bases aligning to TRBD1. This TCR came from a man aged 60 to 75 with acute or convalescent COVID-19. The sample comprised peripheral blood. This CDR3 reads CASSPRTGNYGYTF. The DNA of the CDR3 is TGTGCCAGCAGCCCCCGGACAGGAAACTATGGCTACACCTTC. Complete variable domain (other parts from reference TRBV7-2 and TRBJ1-2): GAGVSQSPSNKVTEKGKDVELRCDPISGHTALYWYRQSLGQGLEFLIYFQGNSAPDKSGLPSDRFSAERTGGSVSTLTIQRTQQEDSAVYLCASSPRTGNYGYTFGSGTRLTVV.